This T cell receptor (beta chain) was found in a study of T-cell memory formation after mild COVID-19. Germline V gene lookup returns CDR1 SGHRS and CDR2 YFSETQ. CDR3 size: 13 residues. Trimming cost V 1 base and J 7 bases; bases outside gene matches: 2. Each CDR3 protein is one row after TCRdb ran MiXCR on the 5' RACE reads. Of some 490,000 distinct CDR3 sequences listed, roughly 18% were seen once; the top ten hold approximately 13%. The specimen sequenced was PBMCs or a T cell subset sorted from them (not recorded which). The chain couples TRBV5-1 to TRBJ2-1, with 7 nucleotides matching TRBD1. The clonotype originates from an adult woman who had mild COVID-19 (a few samples of this study predate the infection). Cell type and time point are not known. CDR3 sequence (DNA): TGCGCCAGCAGCTTGCAGACAGGGAATGAGCAGTTCTTC. Protein: CASSLQTGNEQFF. The variable domain in full, completed from reference TRBV5-1 and TRBJ2-1, reads KAGVTQTPRYLIKTRGQQVTLSCSPISGHRSVSWYQQTPGQGLQFLFEYFSETQRNKGNFPGRFSGRQFSNSRSEMNVSTLELGDSALYLCASSLQTGNEQFFGPGTRLTVL.